This T cell receptor (beta chain) was documented in a study of blood T cell repertoires in COVID-19. Study as a whole: Material from acute and convalescent COVID-19 was sourced from the United States, Italy and Spain. Nucleic acid was either cDNA or gDNA, and it came from T cells, B-cell-depleted T cells, or PBMCs.

Original handling: For nucleated cells, counts were estimated from reference gene primer amplification. TCRdb's copy holds only in-frame clones and misses some; the assay was immunoSEQ multiplex PCR. V, J and clone size reflect that table, while D and trimming were determined from the DNA. The sample lists tens of thousands of clones; 84% were seen once. CDR1 is SGHRS and CDR2 is YFSETQ in the germline V gene. V was trimmed by 0 bases and J by 2 bases, leaving 12 bases between them. The CDR3 totals 15 residues. Sequencing used peripheral blood. The receptor was derived from a man in his 70s with acute or convalescent COVID-19. The J gene is TRBJ2-7, the V gene TRBV5-1; D perhaps matches TRBD1 (5 bases). The CDR3 DNA follows: TGCGCCAGCAGCTTGGCTTCAGGGTTCACCTACGAGCAGTACTTC. Amino acids: CASSLASGFTYEQYF.